The TCR beta chain described here comes from a study of beta chain features in type 1 diabetes. Study in general: Age, gender, cell numbers and subset yield matched between patients and controls.

Deletions cut 5 bases from V and 3 bases from J, with 17 bases between. Looked up from germline, CDR1 is SGHTA and CDR2 is FQGNSA. This CDR3 contains 16 residues. It was via CD45RO/CCR7/CD25/CD127/CD95/CD27 that CD4+ naive, central memory, regulatory and stem cell-like memory cells were sorted. As every portion of the isolated RNA was reverse transcribed, the sequencing read expressed TCRB transcripts. The data were produced by immunoSEQ multiplex PCR, yet TCRdb's version contains in-frame clones alone and is incomplete. The sample includes a few hundred thousand clones, roughly a tenth seen only once; the top ten take about 0.64%. This clone was found a few times. What it binds is not known. General study results and limits: Naive, central memory and Treg TCRB repertoires seemed to resemble each other more closely in patients than they did in healthy donors. Unsettled here was the matter of whether HLA type influences TCRB rearrangement. Moderately but significantly shorter TCRB CDR3s were found in Type 1 diabetes patients in all four CD4+ subsets.

This chain joins TRBV7-2 and TRBJ2-1; maybe TRBD2 (6 bases). The receptor's source is a man aged 25-40 years with type 1 diabetes. The material sequenced was central memory CD4+ T cells from blood. As DNA, the CDR3 is TGTGCCAGCAGCCGGAGTACGGGAGCTCTCTACAATGAGCAGTTCTTC. Translated, it gives CASSRSTGALYNEQFF.